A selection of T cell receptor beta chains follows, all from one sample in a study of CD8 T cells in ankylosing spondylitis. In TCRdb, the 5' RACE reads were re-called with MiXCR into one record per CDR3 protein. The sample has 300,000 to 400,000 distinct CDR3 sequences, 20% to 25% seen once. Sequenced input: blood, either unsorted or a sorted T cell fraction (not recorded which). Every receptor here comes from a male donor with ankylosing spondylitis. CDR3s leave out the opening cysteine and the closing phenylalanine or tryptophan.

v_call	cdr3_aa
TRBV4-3	ASSQESSTTVANVLT
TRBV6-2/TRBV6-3	ASSSVQETQY
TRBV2	ASRAAGYLDTQY
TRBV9	ASSVDVGGIAGNTIY
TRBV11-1	ASSHRGSRSGTGELF
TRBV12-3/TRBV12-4	ASSYDRGTGGSPLH
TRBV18	ASSPRVTSGAYEQY
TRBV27	ASSLGGDRTLF
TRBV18	ASSPAGTTNEQF
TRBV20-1	SARRSWSGDSTGELF
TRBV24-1	ATRDLGGGEQF
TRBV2	ASSEEWGADTQY
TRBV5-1	ASRDGHPGELF
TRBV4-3	ASTPRLREHTGELF
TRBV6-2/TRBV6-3	ASNQGGRGGELF
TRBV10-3	AISVGGQETQY
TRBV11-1	ASRFTRTGRNTLEGYT
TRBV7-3	ASSLKRELVYPGELF
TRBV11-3	ASSLYGESYNEQF
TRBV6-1	ASGQELTGELF
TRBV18	ASSQKLAGGNNEQF
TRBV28	ASRPPNLVNEQF
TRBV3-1	ASSQADRSNYGYT
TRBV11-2	ASSHGLAGYNEQF
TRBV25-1	ASSERGVGRHQH
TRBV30	AWRGPGSYNEQF
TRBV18	ASSPRQGNGEQY
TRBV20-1	SAPKGLSDSPLH
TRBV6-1	AGNRAGGFGELF
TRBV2	ASSLLAGGPGANVLT
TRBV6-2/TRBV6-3	ASSSGTAGAEAF
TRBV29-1	SVDSSYQETQY